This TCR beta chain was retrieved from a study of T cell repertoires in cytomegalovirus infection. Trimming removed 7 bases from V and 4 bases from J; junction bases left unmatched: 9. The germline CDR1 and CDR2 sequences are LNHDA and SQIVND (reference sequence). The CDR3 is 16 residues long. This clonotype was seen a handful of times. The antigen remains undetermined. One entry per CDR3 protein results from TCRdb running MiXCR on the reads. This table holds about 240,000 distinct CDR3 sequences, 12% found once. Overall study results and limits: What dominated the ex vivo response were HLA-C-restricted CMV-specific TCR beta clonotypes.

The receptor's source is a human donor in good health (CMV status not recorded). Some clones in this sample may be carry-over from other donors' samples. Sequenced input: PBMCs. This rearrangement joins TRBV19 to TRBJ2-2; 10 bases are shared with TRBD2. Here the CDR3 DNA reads TGTGCCAGTAACCGACGGACTAGCGGCCTCACCGGGGAGCTGTTTTTT. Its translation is CASNRRTSGLTGELFF. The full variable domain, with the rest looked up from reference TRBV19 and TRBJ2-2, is DGGITQSPKYLFRKEGQNVTLSCEQNLNHDAMYWYRQDPGQGLRLIYYSQIVNDFQKGDIAEGYSVSREKKESFPLTVTSAQKNPTAFYLCASNRRTSGLTGELFFGEGSRLTVL.